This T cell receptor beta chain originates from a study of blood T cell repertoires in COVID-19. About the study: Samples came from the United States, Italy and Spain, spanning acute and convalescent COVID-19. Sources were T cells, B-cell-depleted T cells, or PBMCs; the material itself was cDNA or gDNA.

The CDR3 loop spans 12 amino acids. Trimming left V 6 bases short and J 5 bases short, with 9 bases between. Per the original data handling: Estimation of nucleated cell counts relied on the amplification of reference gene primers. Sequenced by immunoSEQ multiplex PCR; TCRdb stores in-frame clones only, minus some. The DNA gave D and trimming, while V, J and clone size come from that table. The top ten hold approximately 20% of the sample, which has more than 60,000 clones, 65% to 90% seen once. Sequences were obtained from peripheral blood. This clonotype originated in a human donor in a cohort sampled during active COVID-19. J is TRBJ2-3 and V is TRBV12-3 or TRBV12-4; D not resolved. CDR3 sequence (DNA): TGTGCCAGCAGCCCCTTCCTAGATACGCAGTATTTT. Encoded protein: CASSPFLDTQYF.